Sequencing of this T cell receptor (beta chain) was carried out in a study of control samples from healthy donors and cancer patients. Trimming took 0 bases from V and 4 from J; bases not matched to a gene: 4. The CDR3 sequence is 17 residues long. Per germline, CDR1 SGHRS and CDR2 YFSETQ. Clones were read by immunoSEQ multiplex PCR, and TCRdb kept only the in-frame ones, dropping some. Of about 69,000 clones listed, over 85% are singletons. Material for sequencing was PBMCs. V usage is TRBV5-1 and J usage is TRBJ2-2, with 12 nucleotides matching TRBD2. This receptor was identified in a man in his 60s with colorectal cancer. CDR3 DNA sequence: TGCGCCAGCAGCTTGGGACTAGCGGGGGATGGCACCGGGGAGCTGTTTTTT. Translated: CASSLGLAGDGTGELFF.